The 30 T cell receptor beta chains below all came from one sample that was sequenced in a study of tumor and adjacent non-tumor tissue in lung cancer. The library came from three nested PCR rounds adapted from ARM-PCR protocols. TCRdb analysed the multiplex PCR reads with MiXCR anew, one entry per CDR3 protein. Here the sample spans about 80,000 distinct CDR3 sequences, roughly 80% being singletons. The template was RNA from unsorted bulk tissue. Distant lung tissue was collected more than 3 cm away from the tumor edge. The sample consisted of distant non-tumor lung tissue. Receptors were obtained from a man aged 55 to 70 with non-small cell lung cancer.

In the case of this clonotype: Mismatch with germline at one junction end may stem from a read error. J is TRBJ2-2 and V is TRBV4-2; 8 positions match TRBD1. This CDR3 comprises 15 residues. Germline lookup yields CDR1 LGHNA and CDR2 YNFKEQ. CDR3 in amino acids: CASSQGTGYTGELFF. CDR3 coding DNA: TGTGCCAGCAGTCAAGGGACAGGATACACCGGGGAGCTGTTTTTT.

The count of this clonotype is one. This may arise from a read error, as a much more abundant clone is one base away. V is TRBV28 and J is TRBJ1-1; a weak D match, TRBD1 (6 bases). CDR3 size: 13 residues. Germline CDR1 MDHEN, CDR2 SYDVKM. Trimming took off 11 bases at V and 5 bases at J, with 18 bases between the two ends. The CDR3 DNA follows: TGTGCCGCACTCACACAGGGATGGACTGAAGCTTTCTTT. Encoded protein: CAALTQGWTEAFF. Together with reference TRBV28 and TRBJ1-1, the CDR3 gives the full variable domain: DVKVTQSSRYLVKRTGEKVFLECVQDMDHENMFWYRQDPGLGLRLIYFSYDVKMKEKGDIPEGYSVSREKKERFSLILESASTNQTSMYLCAALTQGWTEAFFGQGTRLTVV.

Of note for this clonotype: A junction boundary mismatches the germline segment, possibly from a read error. The chain carries TRBV4-3 and TRBJ2-7; 9 positions agree with TRBD2. The CDR3 spans 15 residues. The germline CDR1 and CDR2 sequences are LGHNA and YSLEER. The CDR3 DNA sequence: TGCCCCAGCAGCCAAGGGACTAGCTACTCCTACGGGCAGTACTTC. Residues: CPSSQGTSYSYGQYF.

This chain links TRBV20-1 with TRBJ2-1; possibly TRBD1 or TRBD2 for D (6 bases each). The CDR3 consists of 14 residues. V was trimmed by 5 bases and J by 8 bases, leaving 19 bases between them. The germline V gene has CDR1 DFQATT and CDR2 SNEGSKA (reference sequence). The DNA for the CDR3 is TGCAGTGCTGGAGTTCTGGGGGGACACGATGAGCAGTTCTTC. Translated: CSAGVLGGHDEQFF.

The V gene is TRBV28, the J gene TRBJ1-2, with D hard to call. The germline CDR1 and CDR2 sequences are MDHEN and SYDVKM. CDR3 length equals 13 residues. The V end lost 2 bases, the J end lost 2 bases, and 6 bases lay between the germline ends. The CDR3 nucleotides read TGTGCCAGCAGTTTAGGGCCGAACTATGGCTACACCTTC. Its protein product is CASSLGPNYGYTF.

For this clonotype: A much larger clone lies a single base off, so this may be a read error. The chain employs TRBV5-1 and TRBJ1-2, with 7 bases matching TRBD1. CDR1 and CDR2 from the germline V gene are SGHRS and YFSETQ. Trimming took 4 bases from V and 4 from J; bases not matched to a gene: 10. The CDR3 runs to 15 residues. The CDR3 spells CASSLRQGWSYGYTF. The CDR3 region has the DNA TGCGCCAGCAGCCTGAGACAGGGTTGGAGCTATGGCTACACCTTC.

There are many counts of this clonotype. The chain employs TRBV6-1 and TRBJ2-4; 7 bases agree with TRBD1. Germline V gene lookup returns CDR1 MNHNS and CDR2 SASEGT. The CDR3 is 15 amino acids. V shed 1 base, J shed 8 bases, and the junction held 8 bases outside the gene matches. The CDR3 loop is CASSEGGDSRYIQYF. The CDR3 bases are TGTGCCAGCAGTGAAGGAGGGGACAGTCGGTACATTCAGTACTTC.

This clonotype has a count of ten or more. The chain combines TRBV6-1 with TRBJ2-5; 11 bases are shared with TRBD1. With 8 bases clipped from V and 5 bases from J, the junction kept 7 bases outside the gene matches. Germline loops: CDR1 MNHNS, CDR2 SASEGT. The CDR3 has 14 residues. CDR3: CASRPRTGGETQYF. The CDR3 bases are TGTGCCAGCCGCCCCCGGACAGGGGGCGAGACCCAGTACTTC.

About this clonotype itself: Sequence at one end of the junction differs from germline and may be a read error. The chain employs TRBV6-2 or TRBV6-3 and TRBJ2-1, with a possible D match to TRBD1 (6 bases). The CDR3 runs to 11 residues. CDR1 and CDR2 from the germline V gene are MNHEY and SVGEGT. CDR3 sequence reads: CASCYLRGVFF. For the CDR3, the DNA is TGTGCCAGCTGTTACCTCAGGGGAGTCTTCTTC.

Turning to this clonotype: At one of its ends the junction is not consistent with the germline gene, which may arise from a read error. The chain couples TRBV12-3 or TRBV12-4 to TRBJ2-3; D assignment may be TRBD1 or TRBD2 (5 bases each). The CDR3 sequence is 16 residues long. The CDR3: CTSSPYQLAQGDTQYF. The CDR3 coding sequence is TGTACCAGCAGTCCCTACCAGCTAGCCCAGGGAGATACGCAGTATTTT.

Comments on this clonotype: It is likely a read error, because the conserved phenylalanine at the end of the CDR3 is missing. The chain uses TRBV6-5 and TRBJ2-3; D perhaps matches TRBD2 (7 bases). This CDR3 is built from 16 residues. The germline V and J ends were trimmed by 2 bases and 5 bases, with 17 bases remaining between them. CDR1 is MNHEY, CDR2 SVGAGI, per germline. This CDR3 is CASSYANGGPQDTQYL. The CDR3 region has the DNA TGTGCCAGCAGTTACGCGAACGGGGGGCCGCAAGATACGCAGTATCTT.

This chain uses TRBV20-1 with TRBJ2-5; D may be TRBD1 (6 bases). Looked up from germline, CDR1 is DFQATT and CDR2 is SNEGSKA (reference sequence). Trimming took 8 bases from V and 4 from J, leaving 29 bases between them. This CDR3 has 17 residues. The CDR3 sequence: CSTFIRHRVSFGETQYF. CDR3 nucleotides: TGCAGTACATTCATCCGGCACAGGGTTTCTTTCGGAGAGACCCAGTACTTC.

A remark on this clonotype: The junction does not match germline at one end; this may be a read error. The chain employs TRBV20-1 and TRBJ1-4, with no clear D. This CDR3 spans 15 amino acids. Per germline, CDR1 DFQATT and CDR2 SNEGSKA (reference sequence). The CDR3 loop is CSVRDPQALSEILFF. CDR3 DNA: TGCAGTGTTAGAGATCCCCAGGCGTTGAGTGAGATACTGTTTTTT.

With regard to this clonotype: The junction departs from germline at one end; a sequencing error may be responsible. The V gene is TRBV6-1, the J gene TRBJ2-7; TRBD1 aligns across 9 bases. Germline V gene sequence: CDR1 MNHNS, CDR2 SASEGT. CDR3 size: 15 residues. The CDR3 nucleotides are TGTACCAGCAGAAGGGACAGGGTGGATACCTATGAGCAGTACTTC. This codes for CTSRRDRVDTYEQYF.

The sample holds a few counts of this clonotype. A much larger clone lies a single base off, so this may be a read error. The V and J genes are TRBV11-2 and TRBJ2-7; 7 bases are shared with TRBD2. The CDR3 runs 15 residues. Germline CDR1 and CDR2: SGHAT and FQNNGV. The V segment lost 7 bases and the J segment 0 bases; nucleotides outside the gene matches: 9. The CDR3 region has the DNA TGTGCCAGCATTATTTCGGGAGGACTCTCCTACGAGCAGTACTTC. Amino acids: CASIISGGLSYEQYF. Drawing the rest from reference TRBV11-2 and TRBJ2-7, the complete variable domain is EAGVAQSPRYKIIEKRQSVAFWCNPISGHATLYWYQQILGQGPKLLIQFQNNGVVDDSQLPKDRFSAERLKGVDSTLKIQPAKLEDSAVYLCASIISGGLSYEQYFGPGTRLTVT.

Points on this clonotype: One end of the junction is discordant with germline, which a read error may explain. J is TRBJ2-3 and V is TRBV11-1; no definite D call. CDR1 SGHAT and CDR2 FQDESV come from the germline V gene (reference sequence). The CDR3 runs 12 residues. CDR3 loop: CANSLSYDTQYF. In DNA form, the CDR3 reads TGTGCCAACAGCTTATCGTATGATACGCAGTATTTT.

With respect to this clonotype: This sequence may be a read error, since a much larger clone differs from it by one base. The CDR3: CASPPFGGNPITEAFF. The CDR3 coding sequence is TGTGCCAGCCCACCATTCGGGGGGAATCCGATCACTGAAGCTTTCTTT. The chain employs TRBV18 and TRBJ1-1; possible D gene TRBD1, 5 bases. This CDR3 is built from 16 residues. Germline CDR1 is KGHSH and CDR2 is LQKENI.

Comments on this clonotype: The junction does not match germline at one end; this may be a read error. The chain recombines TRBV11-3 with TRBJ2-3; 10 bases are shared with TRBD2. The CDR3 runs 18 residues. Germline CDR1 reads SGHNT; CDR2 reads YENEEA. CDR3: CANSSLRRERGGTDTQYF. CDR3 coding DNA: TGTGCCAACAGCTCCCTCCGTAGGGAGCGGGGGGGCACAGATACACAGTATTTT.

This clonotype was detected only once. This chain connects TRBV11-2 to TRBJ2-7; TRBD2 matches at 7 bases. The V gene end was trimmed by 11 bases and the J gene end by 0 bases; junction bases not matched to a gene: 13. The CDR3 extends over 15 amino acids. Germline loops: CDR1 SGHAT, CDR2 FQNNGV. CDR3 loop: CACNISGGLSYEQYF. CDR3 nucleotides: TGTGCCTGCAATATTTCGGGAGGACTCTCCTACGAGCAGTACTTC.

With regard to this clonotype: The limits of the CDR3 on the DNA are not certain, so only TCRdb's listed CDR3 is given. V gene TRBV11-2 combines with J gene TRBJ1-1; the table's D call of TRBD1 was not tested on the DNA. The CDR3 spans 14 residues, counting both ends. Looked up from germline, CDR1 is SGHAT and CDR2 is FQNNGV. The CDR3 loop is CDSSLVGKGTEASF.

This rearrangement joins TRBV20-1 to TRBJ2-1; D might be TRBD2 (7 bases). The germline V and J ends were trimmed by 6 bases and 5 bases, with 20 bases remaining between them. CDR3 length equals 15 residues. Germline V CDR1 and CDR2: DFQATT, SNEGSKA (reference sequence). This CDR3 reads CSAQGQAGWNNEQFF. Here the CDR3 DNA reads TGCAGTGCCCAGGGACAAGCGGGATGGAACAATGAGCAGTTCTTC.

This clonotype was seen a few times. Possible read error: a much larger clone is one base away. The chain links TRBV4-3 to TRBJ2-7; 10 nucleotides align to TRBD1. With V trimmed by 1 base and J by 3 bases, 6 bases remained unmatched. The CDR3 spans 16 residues. Germline V gene lookup returns CDR1 LGHNA and CDR2 YSLEER. The CDR3 DNA follows: TGCGCCAGCAGCCAAGCCGGAGGGACAGGGGTCTACGAGCAGTACTTC. As protein: CASSQAGGTGVYEQYF.

With respect to this clonotype: This CDR3 is missing its conserved last phenylalanine or tryptophan, likely due to a read error. The chain has TRBV6-2 or TRBV6-3 and TRBJ2-7, with D maybe TRBD2 (5 bases). CDR3 length: 14 residues. Germline V CDR1 and CDR2: MNHEY, SVGEGT. Trimming took off 4 bases at V and 4 bases at J, with 14 bases between the two ends. The CDR3 region has the DNA TGTGCCAGCAGTTCCCCATTAGCGTCATACGAGCAGTACTTA. This gives the protein CASSSPLASYEQYL.

This clonotype has more than one count but fewer than ten. Possible read error: a much larger clone is one base away. V usage is TRBV4-2 and J usage is TRBJ1-4; 7 nucleotides align to TRBD1. CDR1 is LGHNA, CDR2 YNFKEQ, per germline. The CDR3 runs 15 residues. CDR3 in amino acids: CVSSQGDRDREKLFF. CDR3 sequence (DNA): TGTGTCAGCAGCCAAGGTGACAGGGATCGTGAAAAACTGTTTTTT.

Note on this clonotype: The junction departs from the called germline gene at one end, perhaps through a read error. The rearrangement uses TRBV4-1 and TRBJ2-5, with D perhaps TRBD2 (6 bases). CDR1 is MGHRA and CDR2 is YSYEKL in the germline V gene. The CDR3 covers 14 residues. CDR3 DNA sequence: TGCGCCAGCAGCCCCGGCTCGGAGGGTCAGACTCAGTACTTC. This translates into CASSPGSEGQTQYF.

A single count supports this clonotype. The junction shows a germline mismatch at one end, possibly a read error. The chain has TRBV11-3 and TRBJ2-5; D may be TRBD2 (5 bases). CDR3 length: 13 residues. Per germline, CDR1 SGHNT and CDR2 YENEEA. CDR3 amino acids: CTSTFTGEETQYF. The CDR3, as DNA: TGTACCAGCACTTTTACCGGGGAAGAGACTCAGTACTTC.

Of note for this clonotype: Because the CDR3 is missing its conserved closing phenylalanine or tryptophan, this is likely a read error. J is TRBJ2-5 and V is TRBV5-6, with D possibly being TRBD2 (7 bases). This CDR3 contains 13 residues. CDR1 and CDR2 from the germline V gene are SGHDT and YYEEEE. The CDR3: CASSLRGGETQYS. DNA of the CDR3: TGTGCCAGCAGCTTGAGGGGGGGAGAGACTCAGTACTCC.

In the case of this clonotype: The junction departs from the called germline gene at one end, perhaps through a read error. The gene calls are TRBV11-2 and TRBJ1-4, with D unresolved. CDR1 SGHAT and CDR2 FQNNGV come from the germline V gene. CDR3 length: 17 residues. The CDR3 nucleotides read TGTGTCAGCACCTTAGTCCCGCAGCGTAGTTCTAATGAAAAACTGTTTTTT. This translates into CVSTLVPQRSSNEKLFF.

About this clonotype: The conserved phenylalanine or tryptophan is not found at the CDR3 terminus, so this likely reflects a read error. V is TRBV11-2 and J is TRBJ2-6; D ambiguous. Per germline, CDR1 SGHAT and CDR2 FQNNGV. There are 14 residues in the CDR3. CDR3 protein: CSSSAISGANVLTI. CDR3 DNA: TGTTCCAGCAGTGCTATCTCTGGGGCCAACGTCCTGACTATC.

As to this clonotype: Relative to the germline gene, one junction end is altered; a read error may explain this. The chain combines TRBV11-2 with TRBJ2-5; 7 bases are shared with TRBD1. This CDR3 is 13 amino acids long. In germline, CDR1 is SGHAT, CDR2 FQNNGV. CDR3 DNA sequence: TGTGTCAGCAACTGTACAGGGGAACAGACCCAGTACTTC. It specifies CVSNCTGEQTQYF. The full variable domain, its missing parts supplied by reference TRBV11-2 and TRBJ2-5, is EAGVAQSPRYKIIEKRQSVAFWCNPISGHATLYWYQQILGQGPKLLIQFQNNGVVDDSQLPKDRFSAERLKGVDSTLKIQPAKLEDSAVYLCVSNCTGEQTQYFGPGTRLLVL.